Presented here are 28 T cell receptor beta chains from one specimen sequenced in a study of cytomegalovirus exposure and HLA in healthy donors. The PCR was carried out with 60 Vbeta primers and 13 Jbeta primers. Profiling relied on immunoSEQ multiplex PCR, and the TCRdb table lists in-frame clones only, not all of them. This sample has about 130,000 clones; around four fifths occur once, and the top ten carry roughly 1.2%. The specimen sequenced was PBMCs. The receptors come from a boy between 10 and 17 years old in good health and CMV-seronegative.

This clone has just one count. This chain joins TRBV6-1 and TRBJ1-2; D is undetermined. Germline CDR1 reads MNHNS; CDR2 reads SASEGT. Trimming cost V 5 bases and J 6 bases, with 16 bases left between them. The CDR3 covers 14 residues. The CDR3 loop is CASSRSTESNGYTF. The CDR3 bases are TGTGCCAGCAGTAGATCGACGGAGAGTAATGGCTACACCTTC.

V is TRBV6-1 and J is TRBJ1-6; 11 nucleotides match TRBD1. The germline CDR1 and CDR2 sequences are MNHNS and SASEGT. This CDR3 is built from 14 residues. Trimming at V came to 5 bases and at J to 9 bases, leaving 3 bases not matched to a gene. The CDR3 DNA sequence: TGTGCCAGCAGTCAGGACAGGGGGCTTTCACCCCTCCACTTT. Its translation: CASSQDRGLSPLHF.

V is TRBV15 and J is TRBJ1-2; 8 bases agree with TRBD1. The germline V gene has CDR1 LNHNV and CDR2 YYDKDF (reference sequence). The CDR3 has 15 residues. V dropped 3 bases and J dropped 0; count of bases not matched to a gene: 3. CDR3 DNA sequence: TGTGCCACCAGCAGCGGACAGGGAGCTAACTATGGCTACACCTTC. Translation: CATSSGQGANYGYTF.

This clone was seen once. The chain employs TRBV7-9 and TRBJ2-2; perhaps TRBD2 as D (6 bases). Germline CDR1 and CDR2: SEHNR and FQNEAQ (reference sequence). The CDR3 runs 15 residues. Trimming pared 2 bases from V and 7 bases from J, leaving 14 bases between. The CDR3 loop reads CASSLRAGKFGELFF. The CDR3 bases are TGTGCCAGCAGCTTACGGGCGGGAAAATTCGGGGAGCTGTTTTTT.

This clone appeared a few times. The chain joins TRBV29-1 to TRBJ1-3; D remains unclear. Germline V gene lookup returns CDR1 SQVTM and CDR2 ANQGSEA. The CDR3 contains 12 residues. Between the trimmed V and J ends, which lost 0 bases and 6 bases, there was a span of 6 bases. The CDR3 bases are TGCAGCGTTGAAGATCAGATAAACACCATATATTTT. Translation gives CSVEDQINTIYF.

This clone was seen only a few times. This sequence joins TRBV5-1 and TRBJ2-1; TRBD1 agrees at 8 bases. The CDR3 contains 16 residues. Germline V CDR1 and CDR2: SGHRS, YFSETQ. The trim removed 4 bases at V and 6 bases at J, leaving 12 bases unmatched. The chain's CDR3 is CASSLRYGQGFNEQFF. CDR3 bases: TGCGCCAGCAGCCTAAGATACGGACAGGGTTTCAATGAGCAGTTCTTC. Filled out from reference TRBV5-1 and TRBJ2-1, the complete variable domain reads KAGVTQTPRYLIKTRGQQVTLSCSPISGHRSVSWYQQTPGQGLQFLFEYFSETQRNKGNFPGRFSGRQFSNSRSEMNVSTLELGDSALYLCASSLRYGQGFNEQFFGPGTRLTVL.

The gene calls are TRBV14 and TRBJ1-1; 10 nucleotides match TRBD1. The CDR3 spans 16 residues. Trimming took 2 bases from V and 4 from J; bases not matched to a gene: 7. CDR1 and CDR2 from the germline V gene are SGHDN and FVKESK. The CDR3, as DNA: TGTGCCAGCAGCCAAACCGGGGACAGGGGCGGCACTGAAGCTTTCTTT. Protein product: CASSQTGDRGGTEAFF.

The chain uses TRBV14 and TRBJ1-1, with D perhaps matching TRBD1 (6 bases). This CDR3 is built from 16 residues. Trimming took 0 bases from V and 0 from J, leaving 11 bases between them. Germline assignment: CDR1 SGHDN and CDR2 FVKESK. The CDR3 region is CASSQDRGTLNTEAFF. The CDR3 bases are TGTGCCAGCAGCCAAGATCGTGGGACATTGAACACTGAAGCTTTCTTT.

This clone has a single count. The V call is TRBV30, the J call TRBJ2-1, with D tentatively TRBD2 (6 bases). The V and J ends lost 0 bases and 6 bases respectively, with 9 bases between them. This CDR3 contains 13 residues. Germline V gene data show CDR1 as GTSNPN and CDR2 as SVGIG (reference sequence). The CDR3 spells CAWSVGGVNEQFF. As DNA, the CDR3 is TGTGCCTGGAGTGTAGGCGGGGTCAATGAGCAGTTCTTC. Full variable domain (missing parts from reference TRBV30 and TRBJ2-1): SQTIHQWPATLVQPVGSPLSLECTVEGTSNPNLYWYRQAAGRGLQLLFYSVGIGQISSEVPQNLSASRPQDRQFILSSKKLLLSDSGFYLCAWSVGGVNEQFFGPGTRLTVL.

This clone turned up a few times. The gene calls are TRBV5-5 and TRBJ1-5, with TRBD1 as a possible D gene (5 bases). The CDR3 length is 15 residues. Germline V lookup: CDR1 SGHKS, CDR2 YYEKEE (reference sequence). With 0 bases removed from V and 6 bases from J, the gap between germline ends came to 13 bases. In nucleotides, the CDR3 is TGTGCCAGCAGCTTGGACGCGTGGGGCGTTCAGCCCCAGCATTTT. It yields the protein CASSLDAWGVQPQHF. Looking up the rest from reference TRBV5-5 and TRBJ1-5 gives the full variable domain: DAGVTQSPTHLIKTRGQQVTLRCSPISGHKSVSWYQQVLGQGPQFIFQYYEKEERGRGNFPDRFSARQFPNYSSELNVNALLLGDSALYLCASSLDAWGVQPQHFGDGTRLSIL.

This chain uses TRBV5-6 with TRBJ2-3; 7 positions agree with TRBD2. Trimming took 4 bases from V and 8 from J; bases not matched to a gene: 13. The length of the CDR3 is 15 residues. From germline, CDR1 is SGHDT and CDR2 YYEEEE. The CDR3 is CASSPWDYRVATQYF. CDR3 nucleotides: TGTGCCAGCAGCCCTTGGGACTATAGAGTGGCTACGCAGTATTTT.

The rearrangement joins TRBV30 to TRBJ2-7; no definite D call. The germline V gene encodes CDR1 GTSNPN and CDR2 SVGIG (reference sequence). This CDR3 contains 15 residues. V lost 0 bases to trimming and J lost 2 bases, with 14 bases between them. CDR3 sequence reads: CAWSVLGGYTYEQYF. Here the CDR3 DNA reads TGTGCCTGGAGTGTACTCGGCGGATACACCTACGAGCAGTACTTC.

V usage is TRBV29-1 and J usage is TRBJ1-2; D gene unclear. Germline lookup yields CDR1 SQVTM and CDR2 ANQGSEA. The CDR3 spans 11 residues. Trimming cost V 3 bases and J 2 bases, with 4 bases left between them. CDR3: CSVESNYGYTF. DNA for the CDR3: TGCAGCGTTGAGTCGAACTATGGCTACACCTTC.

The V call is TRBV4-1, the J call TRBJ1-2; the match to TRBD1 covers 7 bases. Germline trimming cut 4 bases from V and 8 bases from J; bases unmatched to any gene: 10. Per germline, CDR1 MGHRA and CDR2 YSYEKL. This CDR3 region has 14 residues. This chain's CDR3 is CASSLPGGKRGYTF. CDR3 sequence (DNA): TGCGCCAGCAGCCTTCCAGGGGGTAAGCGGGGCTACACCTTC.

The chain is built from TRBV5-4 and TRBJ2-1; 10 nucleotides agree with TRBD2. The CDR3 length is 17 residues. Germline V gene sequence: CDR1 SGHNT, CDR2 YYREEE (reference sequence). The V gene end was trimmed by 2 bases and the J gene end by 0 bases; junction bases not matched to a gene: 5. CDR3 in amino acids: CASSLPGLAASYNEQFF. As DNA, the CDR3 is TGTGCCAGCAGCTTACCCGGACTAGCGGCCTCCTACAATGAGCAGTTCTTC.

This chain uses TRBV18 with TRBJ2-7; TRBD2 matches at 13 bases. Germline assignment: CDR1 KGHSH and CDR2 LQKENI. V was clipped by 3 bases and J by 5 bases; unmatched bases: 4. There are 15 residues in the CDR3. The CDR3 nucleotides are TGTGCCAGCTCACCCGGACTAGCGGGAGTCAACGAGCAGTACTTC. Protein product: CASSPGLAGVNEQYF.

V and J are TRBV27 and TRBJ2-7, with D perhaps matching TRBD2 (6 bases). V lost 6 bases to trimming and J lost 2 bases, with 26 bases between them. Per germline, CDR1 MNHEY and CDR2 SMNVEV (reference sequence). There are 18 residues in the CDR3. The CDR3 sequence is CASSKDLPGYTGAYEQYF. CDR3 nucleotides: TGTGCCAGCAGCAAGGACTTGCCGGGCTACACGGGAGCCTACGAGCAGTACTTC.

The rearrangement uses TRBV4-3 and TRBJ1-5; D ambiguous. This CDR3 is 13 amino acids long. Germline V gives CDR1 LGHNA, CDR2 YSLEER. V gave up 1 base and J gave up 5 bases, with 6 bases separating them. CDR3 region: CASSQGQHQPQHF. The CDR3 nucleotides read TGCGCCAGCAGCCAAGGGCAACATCAGCCCCAGCATTTT.

This clone has just a few counts. The chain has TRBV5-4 and TRBJ2-5; D gene unclear. Per germline, CDR1 SGHNT and CDR2 YYREEE (reference sequence). Trimming took 0 bases from V and 3 from J, leaving 6 bases between them. The CDR3 extends over 13 amino acids. Here the CDR3 DNA reads TGTGCCAGCAGCTTGGAAGCGAAAGAGACCCAGTACTTC. Translating it yields CASSLEAKETQYF.

The chain employs TRBV4-1 and TRBJ1-5; TRBD1 matches 7 bases. The CDR3 consists of 15 residues. The germline CDR1 and CDR2 sequences are MGHRA and YSYEKL. V gave up 1 base and J gave up 3 bases; unmatched junction bases: 3. CDR3 nucleotides: TGCGCCAGCAGCCAAGTGACAGGGACCAATCAGCCCCAGCATTTT. This codes for CASSQVTGTNQPQHF.

This clone occurred a few times. V and J are TRBV4-1 and TRBJ1-4, with 8 positions matching TRBD1. V was pared by 1 base and J by 7 bases, with 2 bases of the junction left unmatched. The CDR3 sequence is 14 residues long. In germline, CDR1 is MGHRA, CDR2 YSYEKL. The CDR3 region has the DNA TGCGCCAGCAGCCAAGTCAGGGGGCCTGAAAAACTGTTTTTT. Protein: CASSQVRGPEKLFF.

This clone was seen more than once but under ten times. This chain connects TRBV27 to TRBJ2-1; possibly TRBD1 for D (5 bases). This CDR3 is built from 13 residues. The germline V gene has CDR1 MNHEY and CDR2 SMNVEV (reference sequence). V lost 3 bases and J lost 8, with 11 bases in between. The CDR3 DNA sequence: TGTGCCAGCAGTTTGGTGGGGCAGGATGAGCAGTTCTTC. Amino acids: CASSLVGQDEQFF.

The chain couples TRBV6-1 to TRBJ1-2; TRBD1 matches at 9 bases. CDR3 length: 14 residues. The junction had 7 bases not matched to a gene; V was cut back by 4 bases and J by 7 bases. Per the germline V gene, CDR1 is MNHNS and CDR2 is SASEGT. The CDR3: CASSGGTGRGGYTF. As DNA, the CDR3 is TGTGCCAGCAGTGGGGGGACAGGGAGAGGTGGCTACACCTTC.

This clone has more than one count but fewer than ten. This sequence joins TRBV28 and TRBJ1-3; a possible D gene is TRBD1 (6 bases). The V end was cut by 2 bases, the J end by 1 base, with 18 bases between. The CDR3 consists of 18 residues. CDR1 is MDHEN and CDR2 is SYDVKM in the germline V gene. As DNA, the CDR3 is TGTGCCAGCAGTTTAGAAGAGGGGGTTCGGAGGTCTGGAAACACCATATATTTT. This codes for CASSLEEGVRRSGNTIYF.

This clone has a handful of counts. This CDR3 reads CASSSLSSGNTIYF. As DNA, the CDR3 is TGTGCCAGCAGCTCGTTGAGCTCTGGAAACACCATATATTTT. The chain links TRBV14 to TRBJ1-3; D gene unclear. CDR3 length: 14 residues. With 5 bases removed from V and 0 bases from J, the gap between germline ends came to 8 bases. The V gene's germline CDR1 is SGHDN and CDR2 FVKESK.

CDR3 loop: CASSYSMTGGTEAFF. The CDR3 coding sequence is TGTGCCAGCAGTTACTCGATGACAGGGGGCACTGAAGCTTTCTTT. The chain couples TRBV6-5 to TRBJ1-1, with 9 bases identical to TRBD1. Trimming took 0 bases from V and 4 from J; bases not matched to a gene: 3. Germline V gene lookup returns CDR1 MNHEY and CDR2 SVGAGI. This CDR3 is built from 15 residues.

This clone was recorded a few times. This chain uses TRBV11-3 with TRBJ2-5; D uncertain. Trimming pared 5 bases from V and 0 bases from J, leaving 10 bases between. CDR1 and CDR2 (germline): SGHNT, YENEEA. The CDR3 length is 14 residues. The CDR3 nucleotides read TGTGCCAGCAGCCGAACCAGGTACCAAGAGACCCAGTACTTC. As protein: CASSRTRYQETQYF.

V and J are TRBV30 and TRBJ2-3; 7 bases match TRBD2. The length of the CDR3 is 14 residues. V shed 4 bases and J 6 bases; nucleotides not matched to a gene: 10. Germline CDR1 and CDR2: GTSNPN and SVGIG (reference sequence). CDR3 nucleotides: TGTGCCTGGACCCCGGGGCCAGCGGGGGATACGCAGTATTTT. Translation gives CAWTPGPAGDTQYF.